The 14 T cell receptor beta chains in this list originate from one sample, sequenced in a study of cytomegalovirus exposure and HLA in healthy donors. It was with 60 Vbeta and 13 Jbeta primers that the PCR ran. Profiling relied on immunoSEQ multiplex PCR, and the TCRdb table lists in-frame clones only, not all of them. The data contain tens of thousands of clones, approximately 82% of them singletons. Material for sequencing was PBMCs. These receptors all come from a man aged 35 to 55 in good health and CMV-seronegative.

The rearrangement joins TRBV7-2 to TRBJ2-7; 9 nucleotides line up with TRBD2. After removal of 5 bases from V and 2 bases from J, the junction contained 7 bases not matched to a gene. CDR3 length equals 15 residues. Germline CDR1 and CDR2: SGHTA and FQGNSA. CDR3 in DNA: TGTGCCAGCAGCCCTCAGACTAGCGGTACCTACGAGCAGTACTTC. This translates into CASSPQTSGTYEQYF.

The J gene is TRBJ2-1, the V gene TRBV9; 14 bases map to TRBD2. This CDR3 has 16 amino acids. The germline V gene encodes CDR1 SGDLS and CDR2 YYNGEE. V gave up 0 bases and J gave up 7 bases; unmatched junction bases: 3. The CDR3 protein is CASSVGLAGGLNEQFF. The CDR3 nucleotides read TGTGCCAGCAGCGTAGGACTAGCGGGGGGGTTAAATGAGCAGTTCTTC.

CDR3 sequence (DNA): TGTGCCAGCAGCCCAGGACAGGGCCAGCCCCAGCATTTT. Its protein product is CASSPGQGQPQHF. The rearrangement links TRBV7-2 to TRBJ1-5; TRBD1 aligns across 8 bases. In germline, CDR1 is SGHTA, CDR2 FQGNSA. The CDR3 has 13 amino acids. V shed 5 bases, J shed 7 bases, and the junction held 4 bases outside the gene matches. Using reference TRBV7-2 and TRBJ1-5 for the parts outside the CDR3, the full variable domain is GAGVSQSPSNKVTEKGKDVELRCDPISGHTALYWYRQSLGQGLEFLIYFQGNSAPDKSGLPSDRFSAERTGGSVSTLTIQRTQQEDSAVYLCASSPGQGQPQHFGDGTRLSIL.

In its sample, this clone was seen once. V usage is TRBV7-9 and J usage is TRBJ2-2; 7 nucleotides align to TRBD1. The CDR3 contains 16 residues. Germline V lookup: CDR1 SEHNR, CDR2 FQNEAQ (reference sequence). The ends lost 5 bases at V and 1 base at J; junction bases unmatched: 7. CDR3 residues: CASSLPGQVNTGELFF. DNA for the CDR3: TGTGCCAGCAGCCTACCCGGACAGGTGAACACCGGGGAGCTGTTTTTT.

This clone was observed a handful of times. The CDR3 coding sequence is TGCGCCAGCAGCCGCACAACAGCCCTCCCTAGCAATCAGCCCCAGCATTTT. Protein product: CASSRTTALPSNQPQHF. This chain joins TRBV4-1 and TRBJ1-5; D not certain. Germline V gene sequence: CDR1 MGHRA, CDR2 YSYEKL. Trimming left V 4 bases short and J 0 bases short, with 16 bases between. This CDR3 comprises 17 residues.

The gene calls are TRBV30 and TRBJ2-7, with a weak D call TRBD1 (6 bases). CDR1 is GTSNPN and CDR2 is SVGIG in the germline V gene (reference sequence). This CDR3 has 14 amino acids. Trimming left V 2 bases short and J 3 bases short, with 14 bases between. CDR3 sequence reads: CAWSTMDSIYEQYF. Written as DNA, the CDR3 is TGTGCCTGGAGTACCATGGACAGTATCTACGAGCAGTACTTC.

This chain uses TRBV5-3 with TRBJ2-1; TRBD2 matches 13 bases. TRBV5-3 is known as an ORF, though its function is uncertain. CDR3 size: 17 residues. V lost 4 bases, J lost 3 bases, and 7 bases stayed unmatched. CDR3 coding DNA: TGTGCCAGAAGCCTACGGGGACTAGCGGGACTCTACAATGAGCAGTTCTTC. Its protein is CARSLRGLAGLYNEQFF.

The chain combines TRBV19 with TRBJ1-3; 7 nucleotides agree with TRBD1. Germline values: CDR1 LNHDA, CDR2 SQIVND (reference sequence). The CDR3 is 16 residues long. J gave up 4 bases and V 5 bases, and 11 bases lay outside the gene matches. CDR3: CASSPTTGQSGNTIYF. DNA for the CDR3: TGTGCCAGTAGTCCCACGACAGGGCAATCGGGAAACACCATATATTTT. Complete variable domain (other parts from reference TRBV19 and TRBJ1-3): DGGITQSPKYLFRKEGQNVTLSCEQNLNHDAMYWYRQDPGQGLRLIYYSQIVNDFQKGDIAEGYSVSREKKESFPLTVTSAQKNPTAFYLCASSPTTGQSGNTIYFGEGSWLTVV.

This clone was detected only a few times. V is TRBV7-9 and J is TRBJ1-1; a weak D match, TRBD1 (6 bases). Trimming removed 4 bases from V and 0 bases from J, with 12 bases in between. Germline CDR1 and CDR2: SEHNR and FQNEAQ (reference sequence). There are 15 residues in the CDR3. The CDR3 DNA reads TGTGCCAGCAGCTGGCGACAGGCCGTGAACACTGAAGCTTTCTTT. It yields the protein CASSWRQAVNTEAFF.

This clone occurred once. The V and J genes are TRBV2 and TRBJ1-1; D gene unclear. From germline, CDR1 is SNHLY and CDR2 FYNNEI. The CDR3 loop spans 14 amino acids. Deletions cut 3 bases from V and 3 bases from J, with 11 bases between. The DNA of the CDR3 is TGTGCCAGCAGTGAGGGAGGGAGGGACACTGAAGCTTTCTTT. Translated: CASSEGGRDTEAFF.

The chain is built from TRBV9 and TRBJ2-3, with 7 bases identical to TRBD2. Germline V gene sequence: CDR1 SGDLS, CDR2 YYNGEE. V lost 3 bases and J lost 0; bases outside the gene matches: 16. CDR3 length: 19 residues. The CDR3 loop reads CASSGTVGRGFTSTDTQYF. CDR3 nucleotides: TGTGCCAGCAGCGGTACAGTCGGGCGGGGGTTTACTAGCACAGATACGCAGTATTTT.

This chain joins TRBV6-1 and TRBJ1-5, with D perhaps matching TRBD1 (5 bases). The V gene lost 5 bases and the J gene lost 7 bases, with 18 bases spanning the gap. Germline loops: CDR1 MNHNS, CDR2 SASEGT. The CDR3 is 15 amino acids. Written as DNA, the CDR3 is TGTGCCAGCAGTCCCACCTGGGGCGAAGGCCAGCCCCAGCATTTT. The encoded protein is CASSPTWGEGQPQHF.

The V call is TRBV4-1, the J call TRBJ2-7; 7 nucleotides agree with TRBD2. Germline CDR1 is MGHRA and CDR2 is YSYEKL. V was pared by 2 bases and J by 3 bases, with 10 bases of the junction left unmatched. This CDR3 has 16 amino acids. Written as DNA, the CDR3 is TGCGCCAGCAGCCAAACCGCCGTCGGACTAGACTACGAGCAGTACTTC. This gives the protein CASSQTAVGLDYEQYF.

For this clone: The sample contains more than one DNA sequence encoding this CDR3. The chain employs TRBV18 and TRBJ2-5; a possible D gene is TRBD1 (5 bases). Trimming pared 4 bases from V and 2 bases from J, leaving 5 bases between. The CDR3 has 12 residues. From germline, CDR1 is KGHSH and CDR2 LQKENI. The CDR3 region has the DNA TGTGCCAGCTCACGACAGCAAGAGACCCAGTACTTC. This encodes CASSRQQETQYF.